What follows are 28 T cell receptor beta chains derived from one specimen sequenced in a study of molecular identifiers for immune sequencing clone quantification. TCRdb reprocessed the PCR reads via MiXCR and lists one record per CDR3 protein. The sample lists 350,000 or so distinct CDR3 sequences; 20% to 25% were seen once. Sample: naive CD8+ T cells from blood, with Jurkat cell RNA spiked in. Subset indicated: FACS-sorted CD8+CD4-CCR7+CD45RA+ naive T cells. These receptors were collected from a human donor in good health. Some libraries in this study had Jurkat cell RNA spiked in.

This clonotype was found a few times. The chain uses TRBV15 and TRBJ2-7; 8 positions agree with TRBD1. Trimming removed 3 bases from V and 3 bases from J; junction bases left unmatched: 4. The length of the CDR3 is 14 residues. Germline CDR1 reads LNHNV; CDR2 reads YYDKDF (reference sequence). The CDR3 loop is CATSRAGQGYEQYF. DNA for the CDR3: TGTGCCACCAGCAGGGCTGGACAGGGCTACGAGCAGTACTTC.

About this clonotype: Compared with germline, one end of the junction differs, possibly owing to a read error. V is TRBV12-3 or TRBV12-4 and J is TRBJ2-5; the D gene is possibly TRBD2 (6 bases). The CDR3 runs to 15 residues. CDR3 sequence reads: CASSQSPGDQETRYF. CDR3 sequence (DNA): TGTGCCAGCAGCCAGTCCCCGGGGGATCAAGAGACCCGGTACTTC.

This clonotype was seen repeatedly, ten times or more. The CDR3 is CASSQGGFTYEQYF. As DNA, the CDR3 is TGTGCCAGCAGTCAAGGGGGTTTCACCTACGAGCAGTACTTC. V and J are TRBV12-3 or TRBV12-4 and TRBJ2-7; D may be TRBD1 (6 bases). Trimming pared 5 bases from V and 2 bases from J, leaving 13 bases between. The CDR3 has 14 amino acids.

There are many counts of this clonotype. V is TRBV28 and J is TRBJ1-1; D might be TRBD1 (5 bases). The V and J ends lost 3 bases and 0 bases respectively, with 11 bases between them. The CDR3 has 15 residues. Germline loops: CDR1 MDHEN, CDR2 SYDVKM. The CDR3 DNA follows: TGTGCCAGCAGTTTTAGGGGAAGGATGAACACTGAAGCTTTCTTT. Residues: CASSFRGRMNTEAFF.

This clonotype was found a few times. This chain uses TRBV7-9 with TRBJ2-5, with TRBD1 matching over 7 bases. The ends lost 7 bases at V and 4 bases at J; junction bases unmatched: 12. CDR1 SEHNR and CDR2 FQNEAQ come from the germline V gene (reference sequence). The CDR3 is 15 amino acids. The CDR3 DNA reads TGTGCCAGCACCCTATTAGGGGGCCCAGGAGAGACCCAGTACTTC. This translates into CASTLLGGPGETQYF.

This clonotype was observed many times. The chain links TRBV7-9 to TRBJ2-3; D remains ambiguous. CDR3 length: 17 residues. V dropped 5 bases and J dropped 0 bases, with 18 bases sitting between them. Germline V lookup: CDR1 SEHNR, CDR2 FQNEAQ (reference sequence). CDR3 in amino acids: CASSRPVAFTSTDTQYF. DNA for the CDR3: TGTGCCAGCAGCAGGCCGGTGGCGTTTACTAGCACAGATACGCAGTATTTT. Full variable domain (rest looked up from reference TRBV7-9 and TRBJ2-3): DTGVSQNPRHKITKRGQNVTFRCDPISEHNRLYWYRQTLGQGPEFLTYFQNEAQLEKSRLLSDRFSAERPKGSFSTLEIQRTEQGDSAMYLCASSRPVAFTSTDTQYFGPGTRLTVL.

This sequence joins TRBV2 and TRBJ1-5; D not certain. Germline CDR1 reads SNHLY; CDR2 reads FYNNEI. V gave up 5 bases and J gave up 0 bases, with 8 bases separating them. This CDR3 spans 14 amino acids. The CDR3: CASSPSDSNQPQHF. DNA for the CDR3: TGTGCCAGCAGTCCATCGGATAGCAATCAGCCCCAGCATTTT.

At least ten counts were recorded for this clonotype. J is TRBJ2-5 and V is TRBV19; 10 nucleotides agree with TRBD1. The CDR3 extends over 16 amino acids. V lost 10 bases and J lost 2; bases outside the gene matches: 13. Germline V gene data show CDR1 as LNHDA and CDR2 as SQIVND (reference sequence). CDR3: CATKSGTGVNQETQYF. The CDR3, as DNA: TGTGCCACCAAATCCGGGACAGGGGTTAATCAAGAGACCCAGTACTTC.

This clonotype was recorded a few times. The genes are TRBV10-3 and TRBJ1-2; possibly TRBD1 for D (5 bases). CDR1 and CDR2 from the germline V gene are ENHRY and SYGVKD. The V and J ends lost 0 bases and 6 bases respectively, with 14 bases between them. The length of the CDR3 is 15 residues. CDR3: CAISESILQGDGYTF. The CDR3, as DNA: TGTGCCATCAGTGAGTCCATTCTCCAAGGGGATGGCTACACCTTC.

This clonotype was observed a few times. The rearrangement links TRBV18 to TRBJ2-7; D may correspond to TRBD1 or TRBD2 (5 bases each). This CDR3 has 16 residues. Trimming pared 1 base from V and 4 bases from J, leaving 17 bases between. CDR1 and CDR2 (germline): KGHSH, LQKENI. The CDR3: CASSPRLGVRVYEQYF. The CDR3 DNA follows: TGTGCCAGCTCACCACGTTTGGGGGTACGAGTATACGAGCAGTACTTC.

Many counts were recorded for this clonotype. The J gene is TRBJ2-3, the V gene TRBV5-4; D not resolved. The V gene lost 6 bases and the J gene lost 2 bases, with 16 bases spanning the gap. This CDR3 comprises 15 residues. Germline V gene data show CDR1 as SGHNT and CDR2 as YYREEE (reference sequence). The CDR3 coding sequence is TGTGCCAGCACCGGACCGAAAGGGTCCACAGATACGCAGTATTTT. This encodes CASTGPKGSTDTQYF.

This clonotype has a count of ten or more. The V and J genes are TRBV28 and TRBJ2-7; D remains ambiguous. V was trimmed by 5 bases and J by 0 bases, leaving 11 bases between them. This CDR3 has 14 amino acids. Germline V CDR1 and CDR2: MDHEN, SYDVKM. This CDR3 is CASSITLSSYEQYF. In nucleotides, the CDR3 is TGTGCCAGCAGTATTACACTGAGCTCCTACGAGCAGTACTTC. Supplemented by reference TRBV28 and TRBJ2-7, the full variable domain reads DVKVTQSSRYLVKRTGEKVFLECVQDMDHENMFWYRQDPGLGLRLIYFSYDVKMKEKGDIPEGYSVSREKKERFSLILESASTNQTSMYLCASSITLSSYEQYFGPGTRLTVT.

In the case of this clonotype: This may come from a read error, since a much larger clone is one base off. J is TRBJ2-1 and V is TRBV9; tentatively, D is TRBD2 (5 bases). In germline, CDR1 is SGDLS, CDR2 YYNGEE. The CDR3 is 14 residues long. This chain's CDR3 is CASSGGFTYNEPFF. CDR3 DNA sequence: TGTGCCAGCAGCGGCGGGTTTACCTACAATGAGCCGTTCTTC.

This clonotype came up many times. The V and J genes are TRBV7-2 and TRBJ2-1, with D uncertain. Trimming pared 1 base from V and 4 bases from J, leaving 2 bases between. CDR1 is SGHTA and CDR2 is FQGNSA in the germline V gene. The length of the CDR3 is 12 residues. CDR3 amino acids: CASSLDYNEQFF. CDR3 in DNA: TGTGCCAGCAGCTTAGATTACAATGAGCAGTTCTTC. The full variable domain, with the rest looked up from reference TRBV7-2 and TRBJ2-1, is GAGVSQSPSNKVTEKGKDVELRCDPISGHTALYWYRQSLGQGLEFLIYFQGNSAPDKSGLPSDRFSAERTGGSVSTLTIQRTQQEDSAVYLCASSLDYNEQFFGPGTRLTVL.

This clonotype was detected ten times or more. The chain has TRBV29-1 and TRBJ1-3; D possibly corresponds to TRBD1 (5 bases). CDR3 size: 14 residues. V was trimmed by 4 bases and J by 3 bases, leaving 13 bases between them. Germline loops: CDR1 SQVTM, CDR2 ANQGSEA. CDR3 sequence (DNA): TGCAGCGTTGGTATCCCGGGGGGTGGAAACACCATATATTTT. Amino acid sequence: CSVGIPGGGNTIYF.

Remarks on this clonotype: This clone may be a read error of a much larger clone one base away. The conserved phenylalanine or tryptophan normally closing the CDR3 is absent here, so this likely arose from a read error. This chain connects TRBV28 to TRBJ2-3, with 11 bases identical to TRBD2. The CDR3 totals 16 residues. J gave up 0 bases and V 2 bases, and 1 base lay outside the gene matches. CDR1 is MDHEN and CDR2 is SYDVKM in the germline V gene. This CDR3 reads CASSLTSGSSTDTQYS. In nucleotides, the CDR3 is TGTGCCAGCAGTTTAACTAGCGGGAGTAGCACAGATACGCAGTATTCT.

This clonotype is a singleton in its sample. This rearrangement joins TRBV6-1 to TRBJ2-3; TRBD2 is a possible D gene (5 bases). In germline, CDR1 is MNHNS, CDR2 SASEGT. The CDR3 consists of 15 residues. The ends were cut back, 2 bases at V and 4 bases at J, with 13 bases in the middle. The CDR3 region has the DNA TGTGCCAGCAGTGAACTGGACTTGGAGGCAGATACGCAGTATTTT. Protein product: CASSELDLEADTQYF.

This clonotype was counted many times. This chain joins TRBV27 and TRBJ2-7; TRBD1 agrees at 8 bases. After removal of 5 bases from V and 3 bases from J, the junction contained 9 bases not matched to a gene. Germline V gives CDR1 MNHEY, CDR2 SMNVEV (reference sequence). This CDR3 contains 15 residues. The CDR3 reads CASSPSRGRLYEQYF. CDR3 coding DNA: TGTGCCAGCAGTCCTAGCAGGGGGCGCCTCTACGAGCAGTACTTC.

This clonotype was seen many times. This sequence joins TRBV13 and TRBJ2-7; D unresolved. The ends were cut back, 4 bases at V and 5 bases at J, with 9 bases in the middle. Germline loops: CDR1 PRHDT, CDR2 FYEKMQ (reference sequence). The CDR3 spans 12 residues. CDR3 DNA: TGTGCCAGCAGCTCGGCTTTGAACGAGCAGTACTTC. This gives the protein CASSSALNEQYF.

This clonotype has just a few counts. The chain carries TRBV3-1 and TRBJ2-3; tentative D call: TRBD2 (6 bases). This CDR3 is 14 amino acids long. Between the trimmed V and J ends, which lost 0 bases and 11 bases, there was a span of 15 bases. From germline, CDR1 is LGHDT and CDR2 YNNKEL (reference sequence). The CDR3 coding sequence is TGTGCCAGCAGCCAAGAAGAACCCACGGGAGAGCAGTATTTT. This sequence encodes CASSQEEPTGEQYF.

This chain links TRBV19 with TRBJ1-2; 7 nucleotides line up with TRBD1. In germline, CDR1 is LNHDA, CDR2 SQIVND (reference sequence). CDR3 length: 13 amino acids. V lost 6 bases to trimming and J lost 5 bases; unmatched junction nucleotides: 6. Written as DNA, the CDR3 is TGTGCCAGTAGCAACGGGACAGCTTATGGCTACACCTTC. The encoded protein is CASSNGTAYGYTF.

This clonotype appeared a few times. The chain combines TRBV7-2 with TRBJ1-3; no firm D call. This CDR3 is 15 amino acids long. CDR1 is SGHTA and CDR2 is FQGNSA in the germline V gene. Trimming pared 4 bases from V and 0 bases from J, leaving 10 bases between. The CDR3 loop reads CASSSDISSGNTIYF. Here the CDR3 DNA reads TGTGCCAGCAGCTCCGACATCTCCTCTGGAAACACCATATATTTT.

This clonotype was recorded at least ten times. The CDR3 sequence: CASSLASGRSPLHF. As DNA, the CDR3 is TGTGCCAGCAGCTTAGCATCTGGACGTTCACCCCTCCACTTT. The chain has TRBV7-9 and TRBJ1-6; D uncertain. This CDR3 has 14 residues. CDR1 SEHNR and CDR2 FQNEAQ come from the germline V gene (reference sequence). Between the trimmed V and J ends, which lost 0 bases and 9 bases, there was a span of 9 bases.

This clonotype was detected many times. The chain is built from TRBV19 and TRBJ1-5; D uncertain. The CDR3 consists of 15 residues. Trimming cost V 1 base and J 0 bases, with 7 bases left between them. Germline CDR1 reads LNHDA; CDR2 reads SQIVND (reference sequence). CDR3 DNA sequence: TGTGCCAGTAGTATAGCGGGTTATAGCAATCAGCCCCAGCATTTT. Protein sequence: CASSIAGYSNQPQHF.

This clonotype occurred many times. This sequence joins TRBV2 and TRBJ1-4; D might be TRBD1 (6 bases). The germline V gene encodes CDR1 SNHLY and CDR2 FYNNEI. CDR3 length: 17 residues. The germline V and J ends were trimmed by 1 base and 3 bases, with 15 bases remaining between them. The CDR3 nucleotides are TGTGCCAGCAGTGAAGTCGGAAGGACAGATCCTAATGAAAAACTGTTTTTT. This codes for CASSEVGRTDPNEKLFF.

This clonotype was counted at least ten times. V is TRBV6-5 and J is TRBJ2-7; 7 bases align to TRBD1. The V segment lost 5 bases and the J segment 3 bases; nucleotides outside the gene matches: 7. Germline V gene sequence: CDR1 MNHEY, CDR2 SVGAGI. CDR3 length equals 14 residues. The CDR3 loop reads CASSPWTGGYEQYF. The CDR3 nucleotides read TGTGCCAGCAGTCCCTGGACAGGAGGCTACGAGCAGTACTTC.

Turning to this clonotype: This may be a read error: a much more frequent sequence differs by one nucleotide. The rearrangement joins TRBV4-1 to TRBJ2-7; no reliable D call. The CDR3 spans 13 residues. Germline V gives CDR1 MGHRA, CDR2 YSYEKL. The DNA for the CDR3 is TGCTCCAGCAGCCAAGGGCCCTACGGCGAGCAGTACTTC. Its protein product is CSSSQGPYGEQYF.

For this clonotype: This may be a read error: a much more frequent sequence differs by one nucleotide. V is TRBV5-6 and J is TRBJ1-6; D ambiguous. CDR1 is SGHDT, CDR2 YYEEEE, per germline. This CDR3 is built from 12 residues. CDR3 loop: CASSLYNSPPHF. The CDR3 bases are TGTGCCAGCAGCTTATATAATTCACCCCCCCACTTT.